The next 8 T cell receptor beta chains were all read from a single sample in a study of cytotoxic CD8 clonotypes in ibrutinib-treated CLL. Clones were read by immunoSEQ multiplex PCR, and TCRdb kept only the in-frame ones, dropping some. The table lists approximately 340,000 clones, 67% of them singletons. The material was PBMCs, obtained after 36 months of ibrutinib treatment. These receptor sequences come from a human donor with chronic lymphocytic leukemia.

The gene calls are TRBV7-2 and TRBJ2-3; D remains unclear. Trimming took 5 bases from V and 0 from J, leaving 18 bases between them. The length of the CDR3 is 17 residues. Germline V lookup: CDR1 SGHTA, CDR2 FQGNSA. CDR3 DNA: TGTGCCAGCAGCCCCACCCAGACCCTCCACAGCACAGATACGCAGTATTTT. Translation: CASSPTQTLHSTDTQYF.

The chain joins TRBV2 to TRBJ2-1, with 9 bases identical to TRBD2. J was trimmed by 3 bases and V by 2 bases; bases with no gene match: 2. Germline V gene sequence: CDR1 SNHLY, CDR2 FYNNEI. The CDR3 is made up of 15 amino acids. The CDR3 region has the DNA TGTGCCAGCAGTGAATGGACTAGCGTCTACAATGAGCAGTTCTTC. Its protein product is CASSEWTSVYNEQFF.

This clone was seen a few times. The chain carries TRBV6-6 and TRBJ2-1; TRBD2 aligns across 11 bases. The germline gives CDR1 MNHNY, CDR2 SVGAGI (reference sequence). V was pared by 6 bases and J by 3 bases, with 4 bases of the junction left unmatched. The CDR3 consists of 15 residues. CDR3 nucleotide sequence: TGTGCCAGCAGACCGGGACTAGCGGACTACAATGAGCAGTTCTTC. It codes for CASRPGLADYNEQFF.

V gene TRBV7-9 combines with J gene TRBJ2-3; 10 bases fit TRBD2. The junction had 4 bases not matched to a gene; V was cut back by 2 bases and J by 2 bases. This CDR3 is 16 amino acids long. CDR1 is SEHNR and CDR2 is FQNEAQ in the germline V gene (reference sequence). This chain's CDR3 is CASSLTGTSVTDTQYF. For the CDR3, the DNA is TGTGCCAGCAGCTTAACCGGGACTAGCGTCACAGATACGCAGTATTTT.

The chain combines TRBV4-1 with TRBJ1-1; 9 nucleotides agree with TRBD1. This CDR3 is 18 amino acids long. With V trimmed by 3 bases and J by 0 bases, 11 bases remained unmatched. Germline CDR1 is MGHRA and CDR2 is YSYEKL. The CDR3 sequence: CASSHLFRDRELNTEAFF. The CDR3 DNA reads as TGCGCCAGCAGCCACCTTTTCCGGGACAGGGAATTGAACACTGAAGCTTTCTTT.

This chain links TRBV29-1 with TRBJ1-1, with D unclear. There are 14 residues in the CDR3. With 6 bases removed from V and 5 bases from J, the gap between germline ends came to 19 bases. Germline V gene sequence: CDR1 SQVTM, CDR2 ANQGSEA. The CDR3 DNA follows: TGCAGCGTCCCCCCGCGCGCCTCGGGGACTGAAGCTTTCTTT. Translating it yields CSVPPRASGTEAFF.

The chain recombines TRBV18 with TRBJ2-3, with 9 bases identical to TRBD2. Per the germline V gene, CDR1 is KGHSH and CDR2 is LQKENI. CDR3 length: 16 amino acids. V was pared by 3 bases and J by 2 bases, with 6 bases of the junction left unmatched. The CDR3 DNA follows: TGTGCCAGCTCACCTCTTAGCGGGGGCCCCACAGATACGCAGTATTTT. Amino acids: CASSPLSGGPTDTQYF.

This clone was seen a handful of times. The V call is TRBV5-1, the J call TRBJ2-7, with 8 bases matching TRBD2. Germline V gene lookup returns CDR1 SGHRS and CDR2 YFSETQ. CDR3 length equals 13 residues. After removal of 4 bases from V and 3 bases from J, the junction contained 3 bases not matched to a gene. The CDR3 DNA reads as TGCGCCAGCAGCATCGGGACTAGCTACGAGCAGTACTTC. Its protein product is CASSIGTSYEQYF.